This T cell receptor (beta chain) derives from a study of type 1 regulatory T cells. Study details: This in vitro CD4 product, T-allo10, is enriched for Tr1 cells and alloantigen-specific. Study outcomes and limitations: Tr1 cells had a more restricted TCR repertoire than non-Tr1 cells.

This clonotype appeared many times. What it recognizes is unknown. TCRdb used MiXCR to reprocess the reads, holding one entry per CDR3 protein. The sample records 60,000 to 75,000 distinct CDR3 sequences, around 20% being singletons. CDR1 is SGHTA, CDR2 FQGNSA, per germline. The CDR3 has 14 amino acids. Trimming shortened V by 3 bases and J by 5 bases, and 11 bases separated the two germline ends. The rearrangement joins TRBV7-2 to TRBJ2-1, with D unresolved. The sample was cultured type 1 regulatory T (Tr1) cells, either the whole culture or a sorted fraction (not recorded which). The sequence came from a human donor in good health. Here the CDR3 reads CASSFSPSNNEQFF. DNA of the CDR3: TGTGCCAGCAGCTTTTCCCCGTCCAACAATGAGCAGTTCTTC.